Listed below are T cell receptor beta chains from one sample, sequenced in a study of blood T cell repertoires in COVID-19. Only in-frame clones appear in the TCRdb table, and some are missing; sequencing was by immunoSEQ multiplex PCR. The top ten clones hold almost 7% of a sample with tens of thousands of clones, 88% of them seen once. Sequenced input: peripheral blood. These receptors all come from a woman of 80 years or more with acute or convalescent COVID-19. CDR3s include the opening cysteine and the closing phenylalanine or tryptophan. D genes are given only for firm matches. A clone size is listed for some rows: how often the clone was seen (once, few, many), or a class if it is expanded.

j_call d_call clone_size v_call cdr3_nt cdr3_aa
TRBJ1-1 . . TRBV5-1 TGCGCCAGCAGCTCTACTAGAAACACTGAAGCTTTCTTT CASSSTRNTEAFF
TRBJ2-3 TRBD1 . TRBV7-2 TGTGCCAGCAGCTCGACAGGGGCGGGCACAGATACGCAGTATTTT CASSSTGAGTDTQYF
TRBJ2-1 . . TRBV5-1 TGCGCCAGCAGCATCTCTCAGGGGGGCGAAGGTGAGCAGTTCTTC CASSISQGGEGEQFF
TRBJ1-4 . . TRBV29-1 TGCAGCGTCAGAACTAATGAAAAACTGTTTTTT CSVRTNEKLFF
TRBJ2-7 . . TRBV19 TGTGCCAGTAGTACAGGGGACGAGCAGTACTTC CASSTGDEQYF
TRBJ2-3 TRBD2 . TRBV5-1 TGCGCCAGCAGCGCAACTAGCGGGGGGGCTACGCAGTATTTT CASSATSGGATQYF
TRBJ1-2 TRBD1 . TRBV6-1 TGTGCCAGCAGTGAAGTGTCGGACAGGGACGGCTACACCTTC CASSEVSDRDGYTF
TRBJ2-1 . . TRBV2 TGTGCCAGCAAACTCGGGATCGAAGGACGGAATGAGCAGTTCTTC CASKLGIEGRNEQFF
TRBJ2-2 . . TRBV19 TGTGCCAGTAGTATTGGCAGGGACTACACCGGGGAGCTGTTTTTT CASSIGRDYTGELFF
TRBJ2-5 TRBD2 . TRBV3-1/TRBV3-2 TGTGCCAGCAGCCTCCGGGGGGGAGAGACCCAGTACTTC CASSLRGGETQYF
TRBJ2-3 . . TRBV11-2 TGTGCCAGCAGCTTTTTCTCTCCGGGACACACAGATACGCAGTATTTT CASSFFSPGHTDTQYF
TRBJ2-7 TRBD2 . TRBV6-2/TRBV6-3 TGTGCCAGCAGTTATGAGGCTAGCGGGGCCTACGAGCAGTACTTC CASSYEASGAYEQYF
TRBJ2-7 TRBD1 . TRBV19 TGTGCCAGTAGTGTAAGACAGGGGTTCAAACACGAGCAGTACTTC CASSVRQGFKHEQYF
TRBJ1-1 TRBD1 . TRBV19 TGTGCCAGTAGTCTACAACCTCGGGACAGGGTAGCTTTCTTT CASSLQPRDRVAFF
TRBJ1-6 TRBD1 . TRBV19 TGTGCCAGTAGTATTGAGACAGGGCAGAATTCACCCCTCCACTTT CASSIETGQNSPLHF
TRBJ2-1 TRBD2 . TRBV7-3 TGTGCCAGCAGCTTAGGATCCCTGACTAGCGGGGGGCGGGGCAATGAGCAGTTCTTC CASSLGSLTSGGRGNEQFF
TRBJ2-7 . . TRBV7-8 TGTGCCAGCAGCCAACAGTCCGAGCAGTACTTC CASSQQSEQYF
TRBJ1-6 . . TRBV7-2 TGTGCCAGCAGCTCCCAGGTCAATTCACCCCTCCACTTT CASSSQVNSPLHF
TRBJ1-4 . . TRBV7-2 TGTGCCAGCAGCTCAGCCAGGGCAACTAATGAAAAACTGTTTTTT CASSSARATNEKLFF
TRBJ2-3 . . TRBV9 TGTGCCAGCAGCGTCGGTAGCGGATTCACAGATACGCAGTATTTT CASSVGSGFTDTQYF
TRBJ2-7 TRBD1 . TRBV30 TGTGCCTGGAGTGTACAACAGGGGTTCTACGAGCAGTACTTC CAWSVQQGFYEQYF
TRBJ2-7 . . TRBV4-2 TGTGCCAGCAGCCAAGCGGGATGGTCCCAAGGTCGAATCGAGCAGTACTTC CASSQAGWSQGRIEQYF
TRBJ2-5 TRBD2 . TRBV30 TGTGCCTGGAGTGTACCATGGGGGGTAGCGGGTTCTACCAAGGGAGAGACCCAGTACTTC CAWSVPWGVAGSTKGETQYF
TRBJ2-3 . . TRBV30 TGTGCCTCCGGTATGACGAGTGTGGGCGGAGGGGCAGATACGCAGTATTTT CASGMTSVGGGADTQYF
TRBJ1-1 TRBD1 once TRBV9 TGTGCCAGCAGCCCAGGACAGGGTGGAATTCTCCGGGTGAACACTGAAGCTTTCTTT CASSPGQGGILRVNTEAFF
TRBJ2-1 . once TRBV6-5 TGTGCCAGCTCGGGATTCTACAATGAGCAGTTCTTC CASSGFYNEQFF
TRBJ2-1 . . TRBV5-8 TGTGCCAGCAGCTCCCACCGGGGACTTTCCTACAATGAGCAGTTCTTC CASSSHRGLSYNEQFF
TRBJ2-1 TRBD2 . TRBV19 TGTGCCAGTAGTATACAAGCGGGAGTTTACAATGAGCAGTTCTTC CASSIQAGVYNEQFF
TRBJ1-5 . . TRBV7-2 TGTGCCAGCGGTTCTAGGCTTCAGCAGCCCCAGCATTTT CASGSRLQQPQHF
TRBJ1-2 TRBD1 . TRBV6-5 TGTGCCAGCGGCACAGGGGGAATGCTTGGCTATGGCTACACCTTC CASGTGGMLGYGYTF
TRBJ1-2 TRBD1 . TRBV6-5 TGTGCCAGCACCTCGGACAGGGGGCGTCGTGGCTACACCTTC CASTSDRGRRGYTF
TRBJ2-3 TRBD1 . TRBV6-5 TGTGCCAGCTTGAGGACAGGGTCGAATACGCAGTATTTT CASLRTGSNTQYF
TRBJ1-5 . . TRBV7-9 TGTGCCAGCAGCTTTCAGGGTGGGAATCAGCCCCAGCATTTT CASSFQGGNQPQHF
TRBJ2-5 TRBD2 . TRBV4-2 TGTGCCAGCAGCCCCCTTGCGGGGGGGCAAGAGACCCAGTACTTC CASSPLAGGQETQYF
TRBJ1-1 TRBD1 . TRBV29-1 TGCAGCGTTGAGGTCACAGGGGGCACTGAAGCTTTCTTT CSVEVTGGTEAFF
TRBJ2-1 . . TRBV19 TGTGCCAGTAGTATAGGGGCCAGTTCGAACTTATACAATGAGCAGTTCTTC CASSIGASSNLYNEQFF
TRBJ2-7 . . TRBV12-3/TRBV12-4 TGTGCCAGCAGTCGGGGCTACGAGCAGTACTTC CASSRGYEQYF